A selection of T cell receptor beta chains follows, all from one sample in a study of coeliac disease. Measured with immunoSEQ multiplex PCR; TCRdb has only the in-frame clones, and not every one. The data hold roughly 4,700 clones, with roughly 71% observed a single time. Material: lymphocytes from the gut lamina propria. The receptors stem from a woman aged 40 to 50. The CDR3 runs from the conserved cysteine through the conserved F or W. D genes are given only for firm matches. Some rows mark clone size as missing; the rest say once, few, many or name a class of expanded clone.

j_call | d_call | clone_size | v_call | cdr3_nt | cdr3_aa
TRBJ2-7 | . | once | TRBV7-2 | TGTGCCAGCAGCCTCAGGGGGGAGTGGTCCTACGAGCAGTACTTC | CASSLRGEWSYEQYF
TRBJ2-3 | TRBD1 | . | TRBV9 | TGTGCCAGCAGTTGGGACAGAAGCACAGATACGCAGTATTTT | CASSWDRSTDTQYF
TRBJ1-5 | . | few | TRBV5-4 | TGTGCCAGCAGCTTGGAAGGGGGTCAGCCCCAGCATTTT | CASSLEGGQPQHF
TRBJ2-7 | TRBD1 | few | TRBV27 | TGTGCCAGCAGGCTCAATAACCGGGACAGCAACTACGAGCAGTACTTC | CASRLNNRDSNYEQYF
TRBJ2-2 | . | . | TRBV2 | TGTGCCAGCAGGGCCGTCGGGGAGCTGTTTTTT | CASRAVGELFF
TRBJ2-3 | TRBD1 | . | TRBV5-1 | TGCGCCAGCAGCTTGGGGAGAGGACAGGGGAGGAGAGATACGCAGTATTTT | CASSLGRGQGRRDTQYF
TRBJ2-1 | TRBD2 | few | TRBV2 | TGTGCCAGCAGTGGGGAAACTAGCGGGCAGTTCTTC | CASSGETSGQFF
TRBJ2-3 | . | . | TRBV28 | TGTGCCAGCAGTCTGCGACAGGCAGCTAGCACAGATACGCAGTATTTT | CASSLRQAASTDTQYF
TRBJ2-1 | . | . | TRBV7-2 | TGTGCCAGCAGCTTAGCTTTTAGGGGGGGGAATGAGCAGTTCTTC | CASSLAFRGGNEQFF
TRBJ2-5 | . | . | TRBV7-2 | TGTGCCAGCAGCTTAGACAGAGAGACCCAGTACTTC | CASSLDRETQYF
TRBJ2-3 | . | . | TRBV19 | TGTGCCAGTAGTATAGGAGGCGGTACTAGCACAGATACGCAGTATTTT | CASSIGGGTSTDTQYF
TRBJ1-5 | . | . | TRBV28 | TGTGCCAGCAGTGGAGACTATGAATGGAATAGCAATCAGCCCCAGCATTTT | CASSGDYEWNSNQPQHF
TRBJ1-5 | TRBD1 | . | TRBV2 | TGTGCCAGCAGTACCAGACAGGGAAATCAGCCCCAGCATTTT | CASSTRQGNQPQHF
TRBJ2-5 | . | . | TRBV2 | TGTGCCAGCAGTGAACAAGGGGGGGGTGAGACCCAGTACTTC | CASSEQGGGETQYF
TRBJ1-5 | . | few | TRBV5-6 | TGTGCCAGCAGCCTCGGGAGACAGCCCCAGCATTTT | CASSLGRQPQHF
TRBJ1-5 | TRBD1 | . | TRBV4-2 | TGTGCCAGCAGCCAAGGTACCACCGTAGGGACAGGCCATCGGCCCCAGCATTTT | CASSQGTTVGTGHRPQHF
TRBJ2-3 | TRBD2 | . | TRBV28 | TGTGCCAGCAGTATCTCTAGCGGGCTCACAGATACGCAGTATTTT | CASSISSGLTDTQYF
TRBJ1-6 | . | . | TRBV5-8 | TGTGCCAGCAGCTGGGAAGCGGGGGGGTTATTTTCACCCCTCCACTTT | CASSWEAGGLFSPLHF
TRBJ2-5 | . | . | TRBV6-1 | TGTGCCAGCCAACTTAATAAAGAGACCCAGTACTTC | CASQLNKETQYF
TRBJ2-3 | TRBD2 | . | TRBV5-1 | TGCGCCAGCAGAGCAGCGGGAGGGATCACAGATACGCAGTATTTT | CASRAAGGITDTQYF
TRBJ2-5 | . | . | TRBV28 | TGTGCCAGCAGTTTTGGGCTCTTCGGAGGGGCATGGGAGACCCAGTACTTC | CASSFGLFGGAWETQYF
TRBJ2-6 | . | . | TRBV19 | TGTGCCAGTAGTAGGTACGGTACCTCTGGGGCCAACGTCCTGACTTTC | CASSRYGTSGANVLTF
TRBJ2-3 | TRBD1 | . | TRBV7-6 | TGTGCCAGCAGTCTGAGGACAGGGGGAACCAGCACAGATACGCAGTATTTT | CASSLRTGGTSTDTQYF
TRBJ1-2 | . | . | TRBV7-3 | TGTGCCAGCAGCTTTTGCGGGGGGGGGTATGGCTATGGCTACACCTTC | CASSFCGGGYGYGYTF
TRBJ1-1 | . | few | TRBV19 | TGTGCCAGTAGTATCCAGGGAGGGAGGGCTTTCTTT | CASSIQGGRAFF
TRBJ2-1 | . | . | TRBV6-5 | TGTGCCAGCAGTAGGGGATTGCAGGGTTATGAGCAGTTCTTC | CASSRGLQGYEQFF
TRBJ2-3 | . | few | TRBV28 | TGTGCCAGCGGGGCGGCGACCACTAGCACAGATACGCAGTATTTT | CASGAATTSTDTQYF
TRBJ2-1 | . | . | TRBV11-1 | TGTGCCAGCAGCAACGTGGGAGGGGGGGAGAAGTCCTACAATGAGCAGTTCTTC | CASSNVGGGEKSYNEQFF
TRBJ2-1 | TRBD2 | . | TRBV7-9 | TGTGCCAGCAGCGCCCGACTAGCGTATGAGCAGTTCTTC | CASSARLAYEQFF
TRBJ2-6 | TRBD2 | . | TRBV14 | TGTGCCAGCAGCCAAGGGATGGCTAGCGGGAGATTTGCCGGGGCCAACGTCCTGACTTTC | CASSQGMASGRFAGANVLTF
TRBJ2-5 | TRBD1 | . | TRBV19 | TGTGCCAGTAGCACACAGGGGTGGGAGACCCAGTACTTC | CASSTQGWETQYF
TRBJ1-1 | TRBD1 | . | TRBV18 | TGTGCCAGCTCACCGTCAGACAGGGAAGGAACTGAAGCTTTCTTT | CASSPSDREGTEAFF
TRBJ2-3 | . | . | TRBV7-2 | TGTGCCAGCAGCTTCGTGGGCCTATTCGGAACAGATACGCAGTATTTT | CASSFVGLFGTDTQYF
TRBJ1-4 | . | . | TRBV7-9 | TGTGCCAGCAGCACGGGACTGAGAAATGAAAAACTGTTTTTT | CASSTGLRNEKLFF
TRBJ2-6 | . | few | TRBV5-8 | TGTGCCAGCCGTTCTCTATCCGGGGGTGAGGGGGCCAACGTCCTGACTTTC | CASRSLSGGEGANVLTF
TRBJ1-1 | TRBD1 | . | TRBV9 | TGTGCCAGCAGCGTAAATACAGGGGGTGGAAACACTGAAGCTTTCTTT | CASSVNTGGGNTEAFF
TRBJ1-5 | TRBD1 | . | TRBV5-1 | TGCGCCAGCAGCTTACAGGGGGCATGGGGTCAGCCCCAGCATTTT | CASSLQGAWGQPQHF
TRBJ2-1 | . | . | TRBV23-1 | TGCGCCAGCAGTCAATTGAGGGTTCTATCAAAAGGACGTTGCTCCTACAATGAGCAGTTCTTC | CASSQLRVLSKGRCSYNEQFF
TRBJ2-7 | . | . | TRBV5-6 | TGTGCCAGCAGCTTTAATCGGGAACAGTACTTC | CASSFNREQYF
TRBJ2-3 | . | . | TRBV28 | TGTGCCAGCAGCTCCGTAATAGCGGTCGGATATGTGCAGTATTTT | CASSSVIAVGYVQYF
TRBJ2-2 | . | . | TRBV5-6 | TGTGCCAGCAGCTTTTTTTACAGGACCGGGGAGCTGTTTTTT | CASSFFYRTGELFF
TRBJ1-5 | . | few | TRBV5-8 | TGTGCCAGCAGCTTGGCCGTTACGAGTTTTAGCAATCAGCCCCAGCATTTT | CASSLAVTSFSNQPQHF
TRBJ1-1 | . | few | TRBV30 | TGTGCCTGGAAGGAGATGAACACTGAAGCTTTCTTT | CAWKEMNTEAFF
TRBJ1-2 | . | . | TRBV19 | TGTGCCAGTAGTTTCCAGGGCTATGGCTACACCTTC | CASSFQGYGYTF
TRBJ2-7 | TRBD1 | few | TRBV25-1 | TGTGCCAGCAGTGAAAGTAGATTTGGGACAGGGGGCGACGAGCAGTACTTC | CASSESRFGTGGDEQYF
TRBJ2-2 | TRBD2 | few | TRBV6-5 | TGTGCCAGCAGTTATGATCTAGCGGGAGTCGGCGGGGAGCTGTTTTTT | CASSYDLAGVGGELFF
TRBJ2-2 | TRBD1 | . | TRBV5-4 | TGTGCCAGCAGCTTGGGGACAGGGGGGACCGGGGAGCTGTTTTTT | CASSLGTGGTGELFF
TRBJ2-2 | . | . | TRBV28 | TGTGCCAGCAGTGGTAGCGCCGGGGAGCTGTTTTTT | CASSGSAGELFF
TRBJ1-5 | . | . | TRBV11-2 | TGTGCCAGCAGCTTAGAGATGGCTGGCAATCAGCCCCAGCATTTT | CASSLEMAGNQPQHF
TRBJ1-1 | . | . | TRBV5-1 | TGCGCCAGCAGCTTGGGTCCAGGGGCGCCGGCTTTCTTT | CASSLGPGAPAFF
TRBJ1-1 | . | . | TRBV28 | TGTGCCAGCACCGCCCCTGCGGGGAATGAAGCTTTCTTT | CASTAPAGNEAFF
TRBJ2-7 | TRBD1 | . | TRBV5-4 | TGTGCCAGCAGCTCCGGGACAGGGATGGACGAGCAGTACTTC | CASSSGTGMDEQYF
TRBJ2-7 | TRBD2 | . | TRBV4-3 | TGCGCCAGCAGCCAAGTATTCAGCGGGAGGGGATCCTACGAGCAGTACTTC | CASSQVFSGRGSYEQYF
TRBJ2-1 | TRBD2 | . | TRBV4-2 | TGTGCCAGCAGCCAAAGGGCTGCGGGAGTCGCCAATGAGCAGTTCTTC | CASSQRAAGVANEQFF
TRBJ2-2 | TRBD1 | . | TRBV28 | TGTGCCAGCAGTTTAGAGGGACAGGGGCCCGGGGAGCTGTTTTTT | CASSLEGQGPGELFF